The TCR beta chain described here comes from a study of cytomegalovirus exposure and HLA in healthy donors. Study-wide results and limits: According to the study, about 180 TCR beta chains were cytomegalovirus-associated. Clonal expansion was found to be greater in HLA-associated TCR beta chains than in equally common others in a later analysis. Later analysis placed DRB1 highest and HLA-C lowest in TCR association rates, which differed by HLA locus.

Note on this clone: The antigen is undetermined.

Amplification used 60 Vbeta primers and 13 Jbeta primers. The assay was immunoSEQ multiplex PCR, and TCRdb's table has in-frame clones only and misses some. The sample holds 150,000 to 200,000 clones, 75% to 80% seen once. These donors counted as nominally healthy when sampled, but unrecorded immune exposures were likely. The CDR3 is 14 amino acids. The trim removed 3 bases at V and 8 bases at J, leaving 8 bases unmatched. From germline, CDR1 is SGHNT and CDR2 YYREEE (reference sequence). The clonotype was recovered from a woman between 50 and 59 years old in good health and CMV-seropositive. The V call is TRBV5-4, the J call TRBJ1-2; 9 bases are a match to TRBD1. The specimen sequenced was PBMCs. The CDR3 sequence is CASSSRDRVEGYTF. CDR3 bases: TGTGCCAGCAGCTCCCGGGACAGGGTTGAGGGCTACACCTTC.